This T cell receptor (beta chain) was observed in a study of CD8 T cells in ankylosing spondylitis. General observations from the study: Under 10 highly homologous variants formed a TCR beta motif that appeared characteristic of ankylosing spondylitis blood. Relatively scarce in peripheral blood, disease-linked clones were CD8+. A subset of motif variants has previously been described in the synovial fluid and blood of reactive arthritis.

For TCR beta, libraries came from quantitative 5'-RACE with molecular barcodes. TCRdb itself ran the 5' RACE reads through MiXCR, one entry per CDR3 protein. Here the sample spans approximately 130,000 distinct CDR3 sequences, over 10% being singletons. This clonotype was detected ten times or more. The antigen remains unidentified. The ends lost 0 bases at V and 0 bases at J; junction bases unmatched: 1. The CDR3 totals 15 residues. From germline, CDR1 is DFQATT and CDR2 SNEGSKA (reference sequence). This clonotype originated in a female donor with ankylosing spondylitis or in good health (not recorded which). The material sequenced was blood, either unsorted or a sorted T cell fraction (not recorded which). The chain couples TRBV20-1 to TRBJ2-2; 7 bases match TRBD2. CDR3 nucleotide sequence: TGCAGTGCTAGAGATGCGGGGGCGAACACCGGGGAGCTGTTTTTT. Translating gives CSARDAGANTGELFF.